This passage covers 12 T cell receptor beta chains from one sample sequenced in a study of shared clonotypes between healthy human individuals. The repertoire was sequenced with immunoSEQ multiplex PCR; TCRdb's copy has only in-frame clones and lacks some. The table includes 1.5 million to 2.5 million clones, around 96% detected once. The naive CD8 subset, CD45RO-negative cells positively selected for CCR7, excluded terminally differentiated effector memory CD45RA+ cells. Input material: naive CD8+ T cells sorted from blood. The receptors shown here come from a man aged 18 to 29 in good health.

This clone was observed a single time. This chain joins TRBV11-1 and TRBJ2-7; unclear D gene. CDR3 length: 13 amino acids. Germline assignment: CDR1 SGHAT and CDR2 FQDESV (reference sequence). The V gene lost 2 bases and the J gene lost 6 bases, with 11 bases spanning the gap. The CDR3 spells CASSLSRSTEQYF. The CDR3, as DNA: TGTGCCAGCAGCTTATCAAGGTCCACCGAGCAGTACTTC. The full variable domain, its missing parts supplied by reference TRBV11-1 and TRBJ2-7, is EAEVAQSPRYKITEKSQAVAFWCDPISGHATLYWYRQILGQGPELLVQFQDESVVDDSQLPKDRFSAERLKGVDSTLKIQPAELGDSAMYLCASSLSRSTEQYFGPGTRLTVT.

V and J are TRBV27 and TRBJ2-7; TRBD1 matches at 10 bases. Germline V gene data show CDR1 as MNHEY and CDR2 as SMNVEV (reference sequence). V was clipped by 6 bases and J by 9 bases; unmatched bases: 14. The CDR3 totals 15 residues. The chain's CDR3 is CASSPGTGAAYWQYF. The CDR3, as DNA: TGTGCCAGCAGCCCCGGGACAGGGGCTGCCTACTGGCAGTACTTC.

This chain links TRBV28 with TRBJ1-2; no clear D gene. The V end was cut by 2 bases, the J end by 3 bases, with 10 bases between. Germline V gives CDR1 MDHEN, CDR2 SYDVKM. The CDR3 spans 14 residues. The CDR3 loop is CASSLQAGYYGYTF. The CDR3 DNA reads as TGTGCCAGCAGTTTACAGGCCGGCTACTATGGCTACACCTTC.

CDR3 residues: CASSYPNEQFF. CDR3 DNA: TGTGCCAGCAGCTACCCCAATGAGCAGTTCTTC. The V and J genes are TRBV5-6 and TRBJ2-1; D remains ambiguous. This CDR3 has 11 residues. Germline values: CDR1 SGHDT, CDR2 YYEEEE. V shed 3 bases and J shed 6 bases, with 4 bases lying between them.

The chain is built from TRBV27 and TRBJ2-7; the D gene is possibly TRBD1 (6 bases). The germline V gene encodes CDR1 MNHEY and CDR2 SMNVEV (reference sequence). V was clipped by 5 bases and J by 4 bases, with 18 bases between them. This CDR3 is 15 amino acids long. The CDR3 region is CASSDVGTNLYEQYF. The CDR3, as DNA: TGTGCCAGCAGTGACGTCGGGACAAACTTGTACGAGCAGTACTTC.

This chain connects TRBV11-2 to TRBJ2-7; D tentatively fits TRBD1 or TRBD2 (5 bases each). Trimming shortened V by 10 bases and J by 3 bases, and 10 bases separated the two germline ends. The CDR3 is 11 residues long. Germline CDR1 SGHAT, CDR2 FQNNGV. CDR3 amino acids: CATSGGYEQYF. CDR3 DNA sequence: TGTGCCACCTCTGGGGGCTACGAGCAGTACTTC.

The chain couples TRBV29-1 to TRBJ2-3; the D is unclear. Germline CDR1 SQVTM, CDR2 ANQGSEA. The V and J ends lost 5 bases and 14 bases respectively, with 20 bases between them. The CDR3 runs 12 residues. The CDR3 protein is CSVYDLNPLLYF. The CDR3 DNA is TGCAGCGTTTATGATCTAAACCCCCTTCTGTATTTT.

The chain uses TRBV13 and TRBJ2-3; D is unresolved. This CDR3 region has 17 residues. V shed 5 bases and J shed 0 bases, with 18 bases lying between them. Germline CDR1 PRHDT, CDR2 FYEKMQ (reference sequence). DNA of the CDR3: TGTGCCAGCAGCCCCATTTCGATGGGCGGCAGCACAGATACGCAGTATTTT. Protein sequence: CASSPISMGGSTDTQYF.

This chain joins TRBV5-8 and TRBJ1-1; maybe TRBD1 (6 bases). The CDR3 length is 15 residues. The germline CDR1 and CDR2 sequences are SGHTS and YDEGEE. The V and J ends lost 1 base and 1 base respectively, with 11 bases between them. CDR3 DNA sequence: TGTGCCAGCAGCTTGCCGAAGGGGGGGAACACTGAAGCTTTCTTT. Residues: CASSLPKGGNTEAFF.

The chain carries TRBV28 and TRBJ2-5; 7 bases match TRBD2. Germline trimming cut 5 bases from V and 2 bases from J; bases unmatched to any gene: 8. The germline gives CDR1 MDHEN, CDR2 SYDVKM. The CDR3 extends over 15 amino acids. The CDR3 is CASSPGGGIQETQYF. The CDR3 bases are TGTGCCAGCAGTCCTGGCGGGGGAATTCAAGAGACCCAGTACTTC.

In DNA, the CDR3 is TGTGCCAGCAGTGAATTCTGGGAATCGGCCGGGGAGCTGTTTTTT. Translating it yields CASSEFWESAGELFF. The V and J genes are TRBV6-1 and TRBJ2-2, with D hard to call. V shed 2 bases and J shed 6 bases, with 13 bases lying between them. Germline lookup yields CDR1 MNHNS and CDR2 SASEGT. The CDR3 sequence is 15 residues long.

This chain joins TRBV9 and TRBJ2-7; 11 positions agree with TRBD2. Germline loops: CDR1 SGDLS, CDR2 YYNGEE. With V trimmed by 4 bases and J by 1 base, 4 bases remained unmatched. The CDR3 covers 15 residues. The CDR3 nucleotides are TGTGCCAGCAGCCCTCTAGCGGGAGGTTCCTACGAGCAGTACTTC. Protein product: CASSPLAGGSYEQYF.